This T cell receptor beta chain was captured in a study of CD8 T cells in ankylosing spondylitis. This clonotype turned up a few times. What it recognizes is unknown. The CDR3 consists of 11 residues. Trimming took off 6 bases at V and 7 bases at J, with 9 bases between the two ends. For TCR beta, libraries came from quantitative 5'-RACE with molecular barcodes. TCRdb used MiXCR to reprocess the 5' RACE reads, holding one entry per CDR3 protein. The repertoire includes 250,000 to 350,000 distinct CDR3 sequences, roughly 20% of them detected once, and 3.5% sits in the top ten. Study-wide findings and caveats: There was a TCR beta motif, made of 7 or 8 highly homologous variants, that appeared characteristic of ankylosing spondylitis blood. Enrichment of disease-linked clones was reportedly significant in matched ankylosing spondylitis synovial fluid.

What was sequenced was blood, either unsorted or a sorted T cell fraction (not recorded which). This rearrangement joins TRBV12-3 or TRBV12-4 to TRBJ2-5; the D gene is possibly TRBD2 (6 bases). The clonotype originates from a female donor with ankylosing spondylitis or in good health (not recorded which). The CDR3 loop reads CASSPGVTQYF. CDR3 nucleotide sequence: TGTGCCAGCAGCCCGGGGGTGACCCAGTACTTC.